A single sample gave rise to the 12 T cell receptor beta chains below, sequenced in a study of neurological immune-mediated disorders. Using its own MiXCR run on the 5' RACE reads, TCRdb lists one record per CDR3 protein. The sample lists tens of thousands of distinct CDR3 sequences; 2% to 3% were seen once. Sequenced sample: PBMCs. The source is a woman aged 45-65 years with multiple sclerosis.

This clonotype was observed many times. The V and J genes are TRBV4-2 and TRBJ2-2; 8 nucleotides align to TRBD1. V was clipped by 3 bases and J by 2 bases; unmatched bases: 5. Germline V gene sequence: CDR1 LGHNA, CDR2 YNFKEQ. The CDR3 length is 16 residues. The CDR3: CASSQPGQGNTGELFF. In DNA form, the CDR3 reads TGTGCCAGCAGCCAGCCCGGACAGGGCAACACCGGGGAGCTGTTTTTT.

This clonotype was recorded many times. The junction does not match germline at one end; this may be a read error. The J gene is TRBJ1-5, the V gene TRBV7-6; a weak D match, TRBD1 (6 bases). Germline V gives CDR1 SGHVS, CDR2 FNYEAQ. The CDR3 has 13 amino acids. The CDR3 loop reads CASSKDRNQPQNF. The CDR3 DNA follows: TGTGCCAGCAGCAAGGACAGAAATCAGCCCCAGAATTTT.

Ten or more counts support this clonotype. The genes are TRBV27 and TRBJ1-2, with D maybe TRBD1 (5 bases). Trimming stripped 4 bases from V and 13 bases from J, with 19 bases between. CDR3 size: 13 residues. Germline assignment: CDR1 MNHEY and CDR2 SMNVEV (reference sequence). This CDR3 reads CASSSISTAIFTF. The CDR3 coding sequence is TGTGCCAGCAGTTCTATCTCGACAGCTATTTTCACCTTC.

This clonotype was picked up many times. The chain employs TRBV29-1 and TRBJ2-1; 8 bases match TRBD2. Germline V gene lookup returns CDR1 SQVTM and CDR2 ANQGSEA. The CDR3 is 15 residues long. V lost 6 bases, J lost 7 bases, and 14 bases stayed unmatched. The chain's CDR3 is CSVPRPGTRGNEQFF. The CDR3 nucleotides read TGCAGCGTGCCCAGACCCGGGACTAGGGGGAATGAGCAGTTCTTC.

This clonotype was counted at least ten times. The V call is TRBV20-1, the J call TRBJ2-5; TRBD2 aligns across 15 bases. Germline V lookup: CDR1 DFQATT, CDR2 SNEGSKA (reference sequence). The CDR3 consists of 14 residues. V was clipped by 6 bases and J by 2 bases; unmatched bases: 1. The CDR3 reads CSAGLAGGQETQYF. The DNA of the CDR3 is TGCAGTGCCGGACTAGCGGGGGGGCAAGAGACCCAGTACTTC.

The table lists this clonotype with a few counts. The V and J genes are TRBV11-2 and TRBJ1-1, with TRBD1 identical over 7 bases. Germline CDR1 SGHAT, CDR2 FQNNGV. The CDR3 loop spans 13 amino acids. Germline trimming cut 7 bases from V and 3 bases from J; bases unmatched to any gene: 5. Here the CDR3 DNA reads TGTGCCAGCAATAACAGGGGATACACTGAAGCTTTCTTT. Protein sequence: CASNNRGYTEAFF.

This clonotype was seen repeatedly, ten times or more. The chain is built from TRBV20-1 and TRBJ2-7; 8 bases are shared with TRBD1. The trim removed 4 bases at V and 3 bases at J, leaving 11 bases unmatched. CDR3 length: 15 residues. The germline CDR1 and CDR2 sequences are DFQATT and SNEGSKA (reference sequence). The DNA for the CDR3 is TGCAGTGCTACTCCTACCCAGGGGGCCTTCTACGAGCAGTACTTC. It codes for CSATPTQGAFYEQYF.

Ten or more counts support this clonotype. The genes are TRBV20-1 and TRBJ1-1, with D unclear. The CDR3 sequence is 13 residues long. CDR1 DFQATT and CDR2 SNEGSKA come from the germline V gene (reference sequence). The V and J ends lost 3 bases and 2 bases respectively, with 10 bases between them. Here the CDR3 reads CSASLAINTEAFF. The CDR3 DNA reads as TGCAGTGCTAGTCTTGCGATCAACACTGAAGCTTTCTTT.

This clonotype was found many times. The chain recombines TRBV12-3 or TRBV12-4 with TRBJ2-3; 7 nucleotides line up with TRBD2. The CDR3 is 13 amino acids. The J segment lost 4 bases and the V segment lost 6 bases, leaving 4 bases of the junction unmatched. CDR3 in DNA: TGTGCCAGCAGCCCTGGGGGGGCAGATACGCAGTATTTT. This sequence encodes CASSPGGADTQYF.

The V gene is TRBV20-1, the J gene TRBJ1-1; maybe TRBD1 (6 bases). The V gene's germline CDR1 is DFQATT and CDR2 SNEGSKA (reference sequence). The CDR3 length is 14 residues. Between the trimmed V and J ends, which lost 1 base and 1 base, there was a span of 10 bases. The CDR3, as DNA: TGCAGTGCTAGAGCACAGGGCTGGAACACTGAAGCTTTCTTT. As protein: CSARAQGWNTEAFF.

This clonotype was seen at least ten times. The V call is TRBV5-1, the J call TRBJ2-1; TRBD1 matches 10 bases. Trimming at V came to 4 bases and at J to 4 bases, leaving 5 bases not matched to a gene. From germline, CDR1 is SGHRS and CDR2 YFSETQ. CDR3 length: 15 residues. CDR3 DNA: TGCGCCAGCAGCCCAGACAGGGGGCAGTACAATGAGCAGTTCTTC. It yields the protein CASSPDRGQYNEQFF.

This clonotype occurred many times. The V gene is TRBV7-3, the J gene TRBJ2-5, with D uncertain. V gave up 5 bases and J gave up 3 bases, with 10 bases separating them. The CDR3 has 13 residues. Germline CDR1 is SGHTA and CDR2 is FQGTGA. The DNA for the CDR3 is TGTGCCAGCAGCCCCTCATTCAAAGAGACCCAGTACTTC. Amino acid sequence: CASSPSFKETQYF.